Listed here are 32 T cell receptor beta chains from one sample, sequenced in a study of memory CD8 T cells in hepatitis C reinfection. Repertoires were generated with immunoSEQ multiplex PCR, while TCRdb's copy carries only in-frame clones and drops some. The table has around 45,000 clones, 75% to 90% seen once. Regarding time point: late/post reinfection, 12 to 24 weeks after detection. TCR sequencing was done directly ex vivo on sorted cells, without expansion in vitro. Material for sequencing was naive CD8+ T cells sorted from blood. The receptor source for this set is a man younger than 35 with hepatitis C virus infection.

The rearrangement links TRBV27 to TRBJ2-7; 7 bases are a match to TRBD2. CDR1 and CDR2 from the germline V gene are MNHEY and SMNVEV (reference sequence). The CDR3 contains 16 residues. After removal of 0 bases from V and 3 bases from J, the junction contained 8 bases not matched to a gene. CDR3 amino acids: CASSLSLADKSYEQYF. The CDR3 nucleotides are TGTGCCAGCAGTTTATCGCTAGCGGATAAAAGCTACGAGCAGTACTTC.

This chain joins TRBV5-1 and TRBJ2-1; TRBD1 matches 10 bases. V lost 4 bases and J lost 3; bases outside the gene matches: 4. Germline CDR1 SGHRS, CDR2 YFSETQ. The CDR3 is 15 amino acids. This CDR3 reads CASSPRDRGYNEQFF. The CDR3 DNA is TGCGCCAGCAGCCCGCGGGACAGGGGCTACAATGAGCAGTTCTTC.

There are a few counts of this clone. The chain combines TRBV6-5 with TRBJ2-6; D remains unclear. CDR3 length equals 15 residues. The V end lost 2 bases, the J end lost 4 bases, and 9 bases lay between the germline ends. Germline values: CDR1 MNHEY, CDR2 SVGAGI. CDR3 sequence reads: CASSYRGTGANVLTF. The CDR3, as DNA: TGTGCCAGCAGTTACAGAGGAACCGGGGCCAACGTCCTGACTTTC.

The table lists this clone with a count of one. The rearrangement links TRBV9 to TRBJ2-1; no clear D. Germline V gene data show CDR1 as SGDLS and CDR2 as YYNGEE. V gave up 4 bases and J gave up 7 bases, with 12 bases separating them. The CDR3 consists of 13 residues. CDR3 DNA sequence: TGTGCCAGCAGCCCCGGTTCGTGGAATGAGCAGTTCTTC. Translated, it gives CASSPGSWNEQFF.

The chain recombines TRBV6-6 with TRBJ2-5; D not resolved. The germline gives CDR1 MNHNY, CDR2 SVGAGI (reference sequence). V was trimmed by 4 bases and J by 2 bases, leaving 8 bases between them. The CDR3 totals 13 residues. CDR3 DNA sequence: TGTGCCAGCAGTTTACACCATCAAGAGACCCAGTACTTC. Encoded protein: CASSLHHQETQYF.

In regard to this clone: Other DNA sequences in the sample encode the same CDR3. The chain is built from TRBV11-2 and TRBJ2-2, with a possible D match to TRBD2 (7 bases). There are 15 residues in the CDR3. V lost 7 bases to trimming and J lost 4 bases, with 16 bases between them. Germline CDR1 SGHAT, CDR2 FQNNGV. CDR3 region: CASTRGGVGTGELFF. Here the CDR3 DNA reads TGTGCCAGCACCCGAGGGGGGGTTGGCACCGGGGAGCTGTTTTTT.

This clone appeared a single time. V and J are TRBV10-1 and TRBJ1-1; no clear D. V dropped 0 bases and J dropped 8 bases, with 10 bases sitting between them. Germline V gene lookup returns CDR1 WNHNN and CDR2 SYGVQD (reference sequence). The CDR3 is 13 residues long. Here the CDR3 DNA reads TGCGCCAGCAGTGAGTCGACGAGGGCCGAAGCTTTCTTT. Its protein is CASSESTRAEAFF.

CDR3 sequence: CASSIGTGLWTSGKYNEQFF. CDR3 bases: TGTGCCAGTAGTATCGGGACAGGGCTCTGGACTAGCGGGAAATACAATGAGCAGTTCTTC. J is TRBJ2-1 and V is TRBV19, with TRBD2 identical over 12 bases. Trimming removed 3 bases from V and 4 bases from J; junction bases left unmatched: 16. Germline assignment: CDR1 LNHDA and CDR2 SQIVND (reference sequence). This CDR3 has 20 residues. The whole variable domain, filled in from reference TRBV19 and TRBJ2-1, reads DGGITQSPKYLFRKEGQNVTLSCEQNLNHDAMYWYRQDPGQGLRLIYYSQIVNDFQKGDIAEGYSVSREKKESFPLTVTSAQKNPTAFYLCASSIGTGLWTSGKYNEQFFGPGTRLTVL.

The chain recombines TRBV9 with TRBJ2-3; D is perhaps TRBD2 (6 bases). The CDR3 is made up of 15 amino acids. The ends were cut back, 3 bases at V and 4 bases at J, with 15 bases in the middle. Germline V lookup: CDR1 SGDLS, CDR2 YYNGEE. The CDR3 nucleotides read TGTGCCAGCAGCGCGTTCGGGGGTCTCCCAGATACGCAGTATTTT. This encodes CASSAFGGLPDTQYF. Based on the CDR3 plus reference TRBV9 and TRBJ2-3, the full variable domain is DSGVTQTPKHLITATGQRVTLRCSPRSGDLSVYWYQQSLDQGLQFLIQYYNGEERAKGNILERFSAQQFPDLHSELNLSSLELGDSALYFCASSAFGGLPDTQYFGPGTRLTVL.

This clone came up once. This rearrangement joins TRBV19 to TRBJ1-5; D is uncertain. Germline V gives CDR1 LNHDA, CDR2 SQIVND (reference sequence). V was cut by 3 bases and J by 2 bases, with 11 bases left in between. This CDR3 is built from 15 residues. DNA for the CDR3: TGTGCCAGTAGTATGTTCTGGGGAGGCAATCAGCCCCAGCATTTT. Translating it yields CASSMFWGGNQPQHF.

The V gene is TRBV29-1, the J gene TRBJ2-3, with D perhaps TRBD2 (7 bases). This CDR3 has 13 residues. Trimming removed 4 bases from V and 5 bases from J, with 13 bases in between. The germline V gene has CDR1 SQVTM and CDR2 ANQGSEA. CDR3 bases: TGCAGCGTTGTTTGGGGGGGGCAAGATACGCAGTATTTT. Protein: CSVVWGGQDTQYF.

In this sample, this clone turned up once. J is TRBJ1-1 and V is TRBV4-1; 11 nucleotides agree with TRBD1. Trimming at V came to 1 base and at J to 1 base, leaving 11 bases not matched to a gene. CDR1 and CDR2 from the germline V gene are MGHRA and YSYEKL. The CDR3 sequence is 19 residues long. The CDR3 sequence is CASSQGVLGDRGSNTEAFF. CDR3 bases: TGCGCCAGCAGCCAAGGGGTTCTTGGGGACAGGGGGTCGAACACTGAAGCTTTCTTT.

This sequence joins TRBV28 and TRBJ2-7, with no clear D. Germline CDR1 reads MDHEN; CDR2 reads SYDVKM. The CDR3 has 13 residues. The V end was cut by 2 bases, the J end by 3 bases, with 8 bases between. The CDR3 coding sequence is TGTGCCAGCAGTTTAGGCAGGCTCTACGAGCAGTACGTC. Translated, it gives CASSLGRLYEQYV.

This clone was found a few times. The CDR3 coding sequence is TGCGCCAGCAGTGAGTCGATAGGAGAAACTGAAGCTTTCTTT. Its translation is CASSESIGETEAFF. V gene TRBV10-1 combines with J gene TRBJ1-1; no firm D call. In germline, CDR1 is WNHNN, CDR2 SYGVQD (reference sequence). This CDR3 has 14 amino acids. V dropped 0 bases and J dropped 5 bases, with 10 bases sitting between them.

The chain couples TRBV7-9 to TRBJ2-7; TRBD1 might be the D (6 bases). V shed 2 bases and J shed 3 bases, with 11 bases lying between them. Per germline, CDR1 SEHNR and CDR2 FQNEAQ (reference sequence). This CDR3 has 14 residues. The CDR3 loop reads CASSLKGESYEQYF. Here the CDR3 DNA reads TGTGCCAGCAGCTTAAAGGGGGAGAGCTACGAGCAGTACTTC.

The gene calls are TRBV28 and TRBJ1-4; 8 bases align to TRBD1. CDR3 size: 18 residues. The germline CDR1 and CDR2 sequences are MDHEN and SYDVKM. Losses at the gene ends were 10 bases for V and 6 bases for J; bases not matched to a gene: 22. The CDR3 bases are TGTGCCACCAACAGTTTAAGTCCCAGGGGGCGAGAGGATGAAAAACTGTTTTTT. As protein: CATNSLSPRGREDEKLFF.

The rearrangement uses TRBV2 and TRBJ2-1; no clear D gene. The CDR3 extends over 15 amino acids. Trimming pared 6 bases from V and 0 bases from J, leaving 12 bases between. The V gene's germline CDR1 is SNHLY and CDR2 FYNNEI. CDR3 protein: CASSPVESSYNEQFF. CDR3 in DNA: TGTGCCAGCAGCCCAGTTGAAAGCTCCTACAATGAGCAGTTCTTC.

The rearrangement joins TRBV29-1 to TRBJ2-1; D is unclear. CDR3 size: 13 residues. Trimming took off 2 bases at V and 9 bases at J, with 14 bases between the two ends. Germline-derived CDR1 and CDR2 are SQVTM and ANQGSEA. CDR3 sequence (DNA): TGCAGCGTTGAAAGGAGAGAGGCGACTGAGCAGTTCTTC. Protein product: CSVERREATEQFF.

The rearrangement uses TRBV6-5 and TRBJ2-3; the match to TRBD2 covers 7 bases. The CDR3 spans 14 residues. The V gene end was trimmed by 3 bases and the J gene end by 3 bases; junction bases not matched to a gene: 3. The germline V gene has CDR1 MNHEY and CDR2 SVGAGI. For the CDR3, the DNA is TGTGCCAGCAGTTATGGCGGGGGAACAGATACGCAGTATTTT. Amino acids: CASSYGGGTDTQYF.

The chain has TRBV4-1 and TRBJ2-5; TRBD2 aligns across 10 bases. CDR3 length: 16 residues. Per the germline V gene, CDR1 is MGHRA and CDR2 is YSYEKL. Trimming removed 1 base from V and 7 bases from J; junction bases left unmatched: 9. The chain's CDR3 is CASSQVGSGGPGTQYF. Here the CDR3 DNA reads TGCGCCAGCAGCCAAGTCGGTAGCGGGGGGCCTGGGACCCAGTACTTC.

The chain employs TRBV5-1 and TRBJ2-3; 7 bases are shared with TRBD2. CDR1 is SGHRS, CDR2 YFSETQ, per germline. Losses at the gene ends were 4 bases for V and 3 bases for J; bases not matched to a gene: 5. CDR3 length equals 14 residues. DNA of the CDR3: TGCGCCAGCAGCGGTTGGGGGGGTACAGATACGCAGTATTTT. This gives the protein CASSGWGGTDTQYF. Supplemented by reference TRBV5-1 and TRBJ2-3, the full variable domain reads KAGVTQTPRYLIKTRGQQVTLSCSPISGHRSVSWYQQTPGQGLQFLFEYFSETQRNKGNFPGRFSGRQFSNSRSEMNVSTLELGDSALYLCASSGWGGTDTQYFGPGTRLTVL.

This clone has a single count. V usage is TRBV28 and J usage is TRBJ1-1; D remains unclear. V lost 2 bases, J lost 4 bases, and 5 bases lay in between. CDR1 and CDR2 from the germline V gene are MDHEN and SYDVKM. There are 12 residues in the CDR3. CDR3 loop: CASSLGSTEAFF. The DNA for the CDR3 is TGTGCCAGCAGTTTAGGCAGCACTGAAGCTTTCTTT.

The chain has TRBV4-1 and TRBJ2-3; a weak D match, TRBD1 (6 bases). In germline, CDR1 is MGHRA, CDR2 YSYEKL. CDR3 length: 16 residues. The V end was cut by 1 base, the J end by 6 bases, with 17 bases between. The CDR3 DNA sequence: TGCGCCAGCAGCCAAGCTGAAACTACCCAGGGGGATACGCAGTATTTT. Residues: CASSQAETTQGDTQYF.

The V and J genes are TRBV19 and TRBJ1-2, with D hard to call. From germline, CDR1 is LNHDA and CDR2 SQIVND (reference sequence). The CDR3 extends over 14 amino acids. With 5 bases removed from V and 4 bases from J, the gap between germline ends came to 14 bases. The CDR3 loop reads CASSPGRGSYGYTF. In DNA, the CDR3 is TGTGCCAGTAGTCCTGGGCGGGGTAGCTATGGCTACACCTTC. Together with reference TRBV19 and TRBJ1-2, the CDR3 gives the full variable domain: DGGITQSPKYLFRKEGQNVTLSCEQNLNHDAMYWYRQDPGQGLRLIYYSQIVNDFQKGDIAEGYSVSREKKESFPLTVTSAQKNPTAFYLCASSPGRGSYGYTFGSGTRLTVV.

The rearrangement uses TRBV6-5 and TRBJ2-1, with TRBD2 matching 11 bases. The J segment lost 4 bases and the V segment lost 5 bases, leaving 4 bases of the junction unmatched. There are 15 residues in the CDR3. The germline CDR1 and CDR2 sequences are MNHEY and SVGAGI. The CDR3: CASSQTSGSYNEQFF. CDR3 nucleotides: TGTGCCAGCAGTCAAACTAGCGGGAGTTACAATGAGCAGTTCTTC.

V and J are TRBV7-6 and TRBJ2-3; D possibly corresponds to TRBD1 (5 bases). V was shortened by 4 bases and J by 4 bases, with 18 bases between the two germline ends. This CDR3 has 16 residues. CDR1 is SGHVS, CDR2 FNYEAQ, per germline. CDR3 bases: TGTGCCAGCAGCTCCTTGACGGCAGGGTCGGCAGATACGCAGTATTTT. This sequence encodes CASSSLTAGSADTQYF. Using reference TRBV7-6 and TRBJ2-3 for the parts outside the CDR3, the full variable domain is GAGVSQSPRYKVTKRGQDVALRCDPISGHVSLYWYRQALGQGPEFLTYFNYEAQQDKSGLPNDRFSAERPEGSISTLTIQRTEQRDSAMYRCASSSLTAGSADTQYFGPGTRLTVL.

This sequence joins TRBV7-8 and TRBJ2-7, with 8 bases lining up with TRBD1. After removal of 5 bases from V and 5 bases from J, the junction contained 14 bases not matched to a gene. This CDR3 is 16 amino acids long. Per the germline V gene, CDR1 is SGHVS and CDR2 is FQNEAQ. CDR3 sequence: CASSQSGGTGFNEQYF. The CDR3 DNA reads TGTGCCAGCAGCCAGTCAGGTGGGACAGGATTTAACGAGCAGTACTTC.

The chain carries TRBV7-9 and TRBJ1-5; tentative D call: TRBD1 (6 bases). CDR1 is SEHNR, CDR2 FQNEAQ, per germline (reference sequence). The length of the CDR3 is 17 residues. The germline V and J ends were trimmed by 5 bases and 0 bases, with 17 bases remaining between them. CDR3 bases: TGTGCCAGCAGCCTTACCCGGGACAAATTTAGCAATCAGCCCCAGCATTTT. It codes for CASSLTRDKFSNQPQHF.

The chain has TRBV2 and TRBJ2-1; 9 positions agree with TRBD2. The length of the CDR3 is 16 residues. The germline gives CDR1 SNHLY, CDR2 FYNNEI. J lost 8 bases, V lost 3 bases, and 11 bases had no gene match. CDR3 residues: CASSDPGGERGDEQFF. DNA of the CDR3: TGTGCCAGCAGTGACCCTGGGGGGGAGCGGGGGGATGAGCAGTTCTTC.

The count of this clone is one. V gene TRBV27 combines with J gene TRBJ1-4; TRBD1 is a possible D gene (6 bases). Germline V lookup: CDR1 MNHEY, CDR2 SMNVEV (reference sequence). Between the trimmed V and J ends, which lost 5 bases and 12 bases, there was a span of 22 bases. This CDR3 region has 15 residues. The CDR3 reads CASSAQQGRVGELFF. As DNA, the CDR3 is TGTGCCAGCAGTGCCCAGCAGGGGAGGGTCGGGGAACTGTTTTTT.

The CDR3 DNA follows: TGTGCCAGCAGCTTGGGGACCAGGGACGGGGAGCTGTTTTTT. Protein: CASSLGTRDGELFF. The genes are TRBV5-6 and TRBJ2-2, with D possibly TRBD1 on 5 matching bases. CDR1 and CDR2 from the germline V gene are SGHDT and YYEEEE. V gave up 0 bases and J gave up 7 bases, with 10 bases separating them. The CDR3 loop spans 14 amino acids.

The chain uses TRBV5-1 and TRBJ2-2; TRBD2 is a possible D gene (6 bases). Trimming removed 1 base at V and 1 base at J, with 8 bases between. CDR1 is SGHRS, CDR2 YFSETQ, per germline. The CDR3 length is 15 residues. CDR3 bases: TGCGCCAGCAGCTTGAACGGGGGGAACACCGGGGAGCTGTTTTTT. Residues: CASSLNGGNTGELFF.